This T cell receptor beta chain was sequenced in a study of T cells in Graves' hyperthyroidism and ophthalmopathy. General study results and limits: In simple terms, a model built on 13 V-J features told ophthalmopathy apart from stable hyperthyroidism.

The table lists this clonotype with many counts. The antigen remains unidentified. Amplified TCR beta CDR3 regions came from RNA transcripts. TCR CDR3 underwent first-round RT-PCR with the HTBI primer set. TCRdb itself ran the multiplex PCR reads through MiXCR, one entry per CDR3 protein. The sample lists 600,000 to 700,000 distinct CDR3 sequences, approximately 15% occurring once. Orbital computed tomography and thyroid ultrasound, together with serum TRAb and thyroxine and clinical symptoms, were used for diagnoses. CDR3 length: 14 amino acids. Trimming stripped 3 bases from V and 5 bases from J, with 13 bases between. Germline lookup yields CDR1 LNHDA and CDR2 SQIVND (reference sequence).

This chain links TRBV19 with TRBJ1-1; D ambiguous. This sequence was found in a middle-aged woman with Graves' ophthalmopathy. What was sequenced was blood. The CDR3 loop is CASSINSRVTEAFF. The CDR3 DNA is TGTGCCAGTAGTATTAACTCTAGGGTTACTGAAGCTTTCTTT.